Judged by abundance, the clone carrying this T cell receptor (beta chain) is medium-sized. Its cognate antigen is unknown. This CDR3 has 12 amino acids. Germline CDR1 is SEHNR and CDR2 is FQNEAQ (reference sequence). V was pared by 5 bases and J by 7 bases, with 9 bases between. Assay: immunoSEQ multiplex PCR; the TCRdb copy retains only in-frame clones and omits some. The table lists approximately 24,000 clones, more than 45% of them singletons. This entry comes from a study of radiation and T cells in renal cell carcinoma. Study-wide results and limits: In blood, top tumor clones expanded by 2 weeks, shrinking by 4.

The treatment: 15 Gy SBRT to primary tumor, nephrectomy 4 weeks later. Sequencing was performed on tumor tissue, taken from a patient whose treatment included radiotherapy and nephrectomy. This chain joins TRBV7-9 and TRBJ1-5; possible D gene TRBD1, 5 bases. This clonotype was obtained from a woman aged 45 to 65 with renal cell carcinoma. The CDR3 spells CASSHRGQPQHF. The CDR3 DNA reads as TGTGCCAGCAGCCATCGGGGGCAGCCCCAGCATTTT.